This T cell receptor beta chain was documented in a study of cytomegalovirus exposure and HLA in healthy donors. Only a few counts were recorded for this clone. The target antigen is unknown. Study results and limitations: In a later analysis, productive TCRs from donors in an Asian-associated ancestry cluster reportedly carried fewer N-insertions than the cohort mean.

The donors, nominally healthy at sampling, likely had unrecorded immune exposures. Amplification used 60 Vbeta primers and 13 Jbeta primers. Authors' data handling: Unique TCR beta chains totaled some 80 million in a later count, with roughly 10 million of them shared. Produced via immunoSEQ multiplex PCR; TCRdb's table is partial and in-frame only. The V and J calls and the clone size are those of that table, but D and trimming were determined from the DNA. The sample consists of some 170,000 clones, roughly 9.4% of them appearing once. CDR3 size: 17 residues. V shed 0 bases and J shed 8 bases, with 21 bases lying between them. In germline, CDR1 is KGHSH, CDR2 LQKENI.

This TCR derives from a woman in her 30s in good health and CMV-seropositive. Sequenced sample: PBMCs. The chain has TRBV18 and TRBJ2-3; a weak D match, TRBD2 (6 bases). CDR3 coding DNA: TGTGCCAGCTCACCACCAGGCGGGACGGTCATTCGGGGTACGCAGTATTTT. It is translated as CASSPPGGTVIRGTQYF.